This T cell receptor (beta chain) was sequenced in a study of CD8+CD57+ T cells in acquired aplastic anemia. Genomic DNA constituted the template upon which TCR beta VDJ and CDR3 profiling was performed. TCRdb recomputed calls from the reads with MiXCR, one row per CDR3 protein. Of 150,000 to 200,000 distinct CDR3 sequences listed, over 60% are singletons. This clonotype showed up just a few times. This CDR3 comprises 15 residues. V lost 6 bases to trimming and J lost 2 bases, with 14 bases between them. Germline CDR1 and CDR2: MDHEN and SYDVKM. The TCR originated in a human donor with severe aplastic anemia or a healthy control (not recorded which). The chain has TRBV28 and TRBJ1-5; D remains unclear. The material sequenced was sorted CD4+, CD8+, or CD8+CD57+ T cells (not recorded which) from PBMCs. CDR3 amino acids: CASRPTKLGNQPQHF. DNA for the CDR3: TGTGCCAGCAGGCCGACGAAATTGGGCAATCAGCCCCAGCATTTT.